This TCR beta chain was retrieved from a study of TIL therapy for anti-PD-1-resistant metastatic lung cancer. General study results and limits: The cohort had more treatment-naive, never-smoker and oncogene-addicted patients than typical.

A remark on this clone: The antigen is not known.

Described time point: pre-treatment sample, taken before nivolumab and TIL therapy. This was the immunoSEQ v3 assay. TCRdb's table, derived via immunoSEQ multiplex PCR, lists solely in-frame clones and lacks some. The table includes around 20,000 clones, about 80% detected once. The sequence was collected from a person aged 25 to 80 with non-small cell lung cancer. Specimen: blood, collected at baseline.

The CDR3 loop is CARSTTGSYEQYF. CDR3 in DNA: TGTGCCAGAAGCACTACAGGATCCTACGAGCAGTACTTC. V and J are TRBV5-3 and TRBJ2-7; D may be TRBD1 (5 bases). TRBV5-3 falls under the ORF class, with uncertain function. The CDR3 covers 13 residues. Between the trimmed V and J ends, which lost 4 bases and 1 base, there was a span of 9 bases.